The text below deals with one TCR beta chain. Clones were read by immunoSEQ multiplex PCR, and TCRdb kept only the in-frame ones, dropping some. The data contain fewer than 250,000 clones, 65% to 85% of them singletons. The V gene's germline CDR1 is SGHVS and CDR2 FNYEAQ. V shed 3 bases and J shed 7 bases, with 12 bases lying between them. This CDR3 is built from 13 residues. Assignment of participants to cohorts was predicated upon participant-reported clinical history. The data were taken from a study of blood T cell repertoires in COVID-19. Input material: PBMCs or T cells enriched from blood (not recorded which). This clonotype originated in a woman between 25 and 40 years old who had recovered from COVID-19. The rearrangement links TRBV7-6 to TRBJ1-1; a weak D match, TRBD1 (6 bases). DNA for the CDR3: TGTGCCAGCAGCTTCAAACAGGGAAGTGAAGCTTTCTTT. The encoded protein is CASSFKQGSEAFF.